These 2 T cell receptor beta chains share one sample of origin, sequenced in a study of shared clonotypes between healthy human individuals. The method was immunoSEQ multiplex PCR; TCRdb's version includes in-frame clones alone and lacks a portion of them. The sample lists approximately 99,000 clones, over 65% occurring once. The specimen was memory CD8+ T cells sorted from blood. Subset in this sample: CD45RO+ cells pooled with CCR7-negative TemRA cells. These receptors were collected from a woman in her 30s in good health.

V usage is TRBV25-1 and J usage is TRBJ2-5; TRBD1 matches at 10 bases. In germline, CDR1 is MGHDK, CDR2 SYGVNS. J was trimmed by 1 base and V by 6 bases; bases with no gene match: 5. The CDR3 is 15 amino acids. The CDR3 loop is CASSLRDRGQETQYF. CDR3 nucleotide sequence: TGTGCCAGCAGCCTCCGGGACAGGGGCCAAGAGACCCAGTACTTC.

A single count supports this clone. The CDR3 spells CASSQDPSGRFRSTGELFF. The DNA for the CDR3 is TGTGCCAGCAGCCAAGATCCTAGCGGGAGGTTCCGGTCCACCGGGGAGCTGTTTTTT. The rearrangement uses TRBV4-2 and TRBJ2-2; TRBD2 agrees at 11 bases. This CDR3 is 19 amino acids long. Germline V lookup: CDR1 LGHNA, CDR2 YNFKEQ. Losses at the gene ends were 0 bases for V and 4 bases for J; bases not matched to a gene: 10.